This is a list of T cell receptor beta chains from one sample in a study of neurological immune-mediated disorders. TCRdb re-derived calls from the 5' RACE reads in MiXCR, one entry per CDR3 protein. This table has roughly 50,000 distinct CDR3 sequences, approximately 17% appearing once. Input material: PBMCs. The source is a man between 60 and 75 years old in good health. Each CDR3 is given with its conserved first and last residue. D genes are given only for firm matches. Expanded clones get a size class; other rows say once, few or many, or leave the size out.

V: TRBV5-1
D: .
J: TRBJ2-1
size: many
DNA: TGCGCCAGCAGCCGCGCCCCCGGGACCTACAATGAGCAGTTCTTC
CDR3: CASSRAPGTYNEQFF

V: TRBV29-1
D: .
J: TRBJ2-2
size: many
DNA: TGCAGCGTTTCACGCAGTAGGGCAAACACCGGGGAGCTGTTTTTT
CDR3: CSVSRSRANTGELFF

V: TRBV7-9
D: TRBD1
J: TRBJ1-1
size: many
DNA: TGTGCCAGCAGCTCCCACAACTCAGGGACAGAGGCTTTCTTT
CDR3: CASSSHNSGTEAFF

V: TRBV6-2/TRBV6-3
D: .
J: TRBJ2-1
size: many
DNA: TGTGCCAGCAGTTCCCCGTGGGGCGTGAATGAGCAGTTCTTC
CDR3: CASSSPWGVNEQFF

V: TRBV4-2
D: TRBD2
J: TRBJ2-1
size: many
DNA: TGTGCCAGCAGCCAAGCTCCCGGGACTAGTTACAATGAGCAGTTCTTC
CDR3: CASSQAPGTSYNEQFF

V: TRBV6-6
D: .
J: TRBJ1-1
size: many
DNA: TGTGCCAGCAGTTACTCGGGCACCGGGGGGGGGAACACTGAAGCTTTCTTT
CDR3: CASSYSGTGGGNTEAFF

V: TRBV12-3/TRBV12-4
D: .
J: TRBJ2-3
size: many
DNA: TGTGCCAGCAGTTTATCGGATACGCAGTATTTT
CDR3: CASSLSDTQYF

V: TRBV6-5
D: TRBD1
J: TRBJ1-2
size: few
DNA: TGTGCCAGCAGTTACGCCCAATCAAGAGGGGGCGCTTATGGCTACACCTTC
CDR3: CASSYAQSRGGAYGYTF

V: TRBV5-1
D: TRBD2
J: TRBJ2-5
size: many
DNA: TGCGCCAGCAGCGGTAAGGCTAGCGGGAGCGAGACCCAGTACTTC
CDR3: CASSGKASGSETQYF

V: TRBV5-1
D: .
J: TRBJ2-7
size: many
DNA: TGCGCCAGCAGCGCAAACCCCTACCAGGCGAGCAGCTACGAGCAGTACTTC
CDR3: CASSANPYQASSYEQYF

V: TRBV11-2
D: .
J: TRBJ2-3
size: many
DNA: TGTGCCAGCAGCTTAGAACTGAGCACAGATACGCAGTATTTT
CDR3: CASSLELSTDTQYF

V: TRBV28
D: .
J: TRBJ2-7
size: many
DNA: TGTGCCAGCACTTCAGACCGCCAGGAGTACTTC
CDR3: CASTSDRQEYF

V: TRBV27
D: .
J: TRBJ2-7
size: .
DNA: TGTGCCAGCAGTTTATTGGGCGGGACCTACGAGCAGTACTTC
CDR3: CASSLLGGTYEQYF

V: TRBV5-1
D: .
J: TRBJ1-4
size: .
DNA: TGCGCCAGCAGCTTGGAGTCGGGGACGGGTGAAAAACTGTTTTTT
CDR3: CASSLESGTGEKLFF

V: TRBV7-8
D: .
J: TRBJ2-2
size: many
DNA: TGTGCCAGCAGCTTTTTGGCAGGGGATATCACCGGGGAGCTGTTTTTT
CDR3: CASSFLAGDITGELFF

V: TRBV5-1
D: TRBD2
J: TRBJ2-3
size: many
DNA: TGCGCCAGCAGCCCGGGACTAGCTTTTGGTACGCAGTATTTT
CDR3: CASSPGLAFGTQYF

V: TRBV20-1
D: .
J: TRBJ2-1
size: many
DNA: TGCAGTGCTAGAACGGGACTCCCCGGCTCCTACAATGAGCAGTTCTTC
CDR3: CSARTGLPGSYNEQFF

V: TRBV4-3
D: .
J: TRBJ2-7
size: .
DNA: TGCGCCAGCAGCCAAGATAGGGGGAGGGCCACCTACGAGCAGTACTTC
CDR3: CASSQDRGRATYEQYF

V: TRBV5-6
D: .
J: TRBJ1-1
size: .
DNA: TGTGCCAGCTTGGATTTTTACGATCGGACTGAAGCTTTCTTT
CDR3: CASLDFYDRTEAFF

V: TRBV18
D: .
J: TRBJ2-6
size: many
DNA: TGTGCCAGCTCATCAAGTCGTGGGGCCTCTGGGGCCAACGTCCTGACTTTC
CDR3: CASSSSRGASGANVLTF

V: TRBV7-2
D: TRBD2
J: TRBJ2-7
size: many
DNA: TGTGCCAGCAGCTTTTCTGGGACTAGCGGGAGGGGTTACGAGCAGTACTTC
CDR3: CASSFSGTSGRGYEQYF

V: TRBV3-1
D: .
J: TRBJ2-3
size: many
DNA: TGTGCCAGCAGCCCCTGGGGAGTAGGAACAGATACGCAGTATTTT
CDR3: CASSPWGVGTDTQYF

V: TRBV28
D: .
J: TRBJ1-4
size: many
DNA: TGTGCCAGCACCCTCGGGACACGTAATGAAAAACTGTTTTTT
CDR3: CASTLGTRNEKLFF

V: TRBV11-3
D: TRBD2
J: TRBJ2-1
size: many
DNA: TGTGCCAGCAGCCCTCCGGGACTAAATAATGAGCAGTTCTTC
CDR3: CASSPPGLNNEQFF

V: TRBV7-2
D: .
J: TRBJ2-1
size: many
DNA: TGTGCCAGCAGCTTAGGGGGAATGAACAATGAGCAGTTCTTC
CDR3: CASSLGGMNNEQFF

V: TRBV7-9
D: TRBD2
J: TRBJ2-3
size: .
DNA: TGTGCCAGCAGCCCCGGACTAGCGGGAGGTTGGACAGATACGCAGTATTTT
CDR3: CASSPGLAGGWTDTQYF

V: TRBV28
D: .
J: TRBJ1-5
size: many
DNA: TGTGCCAGCACAGAAAAGGCGGCCTTTAGGCCCCAGCATTTT
CDR3: CASTEKAAFRPQHF

V: TRBV11-1
D: .
J: TRBJ1-3
size: many
DNA: TGTGCCAGCAGCTCGCAGCCCCCGGGGCCCTTCGCTGGAAACACCATATATTTT
CDR3: CASSSQPPGPFAGNTIYF

V: TRBV10-3
D: .
J: TRBJ1-2
size: many
DNA: TGTGCCACCCGGACCGGATCCTACGACTATGGCTACACCTTC
CDR3: CATRTGSYDYGYTF

V: TRBV7-3
D: .
J: TRBJ2-5
size: many
DNA: TGTGCCAGCAGCTTAAACGTGGGGGCCGAAGGAACCCAGTACTTC
CDR3: CASSLNVGAEGTQYF

V: TRBV7-2
D: .
J: TRBJ2-3
size: many
DNA: TGTGCCAGCAGCTTAATACGGGCGAGCACAGATACGCAGTATTTT
CDR3: CASSLIRASTDTQYF

V: TRBV7-6
D: .
J: TRBJ2-6
size: many
DNA: TGTGCCAGCAGCCAGACAGTTGGAATCTCTGGGGCCAACGTCCTGACTTTC
CDR3: CASSQTVGISGANVLTF

V: TRBV7-2
D: .
J: TRBJ2-3
size: many
DNA: TGTGCCAGCAGCTTATTTGGTCAGCACACAGATACGCAGTATTTT
CDR3: CASSLFGQHTDTQYF

V: TRBV20-1
D: TRBD2
J: TRBJ2-1
size: many
DNA: TGCAGTGCTCGTAGAGCGAGGGACGGGAGGGCCGGCAATGAGCAGTTCTTC
CDR3: CSARRARDGRAGNEQFF

V: TRBV14
D: TRBD1
J: TRBJ2-1
size: many
DNA: TGTGCCAGCAGCCAATTCGGACAGGGGGCCCATGAGCAGTTCTTC
CDR3: CASSQFGQGAHEQFF

V: TRBV28
D: .
J: TRBJ2-2
size: many
DNA: TGTGCCAGCAGTTTAAAGGGTGGCGGGGAGCTGTTTTTT
CDR3: CASSLKGGGELFF

V: TRBV5-1
D: TRBD1
J: TRBJ2-5
size: many
DNA: TGCGCCAGCAGCCCCCGGACAGGGGCCGAGACCCAGTACTTC
CDR3: CASSPRTGAETQYF

V: TRBV10-3
D: .
J: TRBJ2-3
size: many
DNA: TGTGCCATCAGGGAGGACACGGACACAGATACGCAGTATTTT
CDR3: CAIREDTDTDTQYF

V: TRBV19
D: TRBD2
J: TRBJ2-7
size: .
DNA: TGTGCCAGTAGTCTGAGCCTCTCCGGACTAGCGGGACTCTACGAGCAGTACTTC
CDR3: CASSLSLSGLAGLYEQYF

V: TRBV6-6
D: .
J: TRBJ2-3
size: many
DNA: TGTGCCAGCAGTTACTCAAGCGCAGATACGCAGTATTTT
CDR3: CASSYSSADTQYF

V: TRBV5-1
D: .
J: TRBJ2-7
size: many
DNA: TGCGCCAGCAGCTTGGTAGGGCGACGGGGGGCGAGCGACGAGCAGTACTTC
CDR3: CASSLVGRRGASDEQYF

V: TRBV2
D: .
J: TRBJ1-4
size: many
DNA: TGTGCCAGCAGTTGGGAGGAAAGCTCACCGTTTTTT
CDR3: CASSWEESSPFF

V: TRBV27
D: .
J: TRBJ1-6
size: once
DNA: TGTGCCAGCAGTTTATATCGGGGCCAGGATTCACCCCTCCACTTT
CDR3: CASSLYRGQDSPLHF

V: TRBV20-1
D: TRBD1
J: TRBJ2-5
size: .
DNA: TGCAGTGCTAGTGACAGGGCCGGGGAGACCCAGTACTTC
CDR3: CSASDRAGETQYF

V: TRBV5-1
D: TRBD2
J: TRBJ2-1
size: many
DNA: TGCGCCAGCAGGGGACTAGATTACAATGAGCAGTTCTTC
CDR3: CASRGLDYNEQFF

V: TRBV5-1
D: .
J: TRBJ1-1
size: .
DNA: TGCGCCAGCAGCTTGGGGGGATCCGAGAAGCTCGAAGCTTTCTTT
CDR3: CASSLGGSEKLEAFF

V: TRBV5-1
D: .
J: TRBJ2-2
size: .
DNA: TGCGCCAGCAGCTTGGGTAGTGTAAACACCGGGGAGCTGTTTTTT
CDR3: CASSLGSVNTGELFF

V: TRBV7-2
D: .
J: TRBJ1-1
size: many
DNA: TGTGCCAGCAGCTTAGATTCCGTGAACACTGAAGCTTTCTTT
CDR3: CASSLDSVNTEAFF

V: TRBV7-2
D: .
J: TRBJ2-7
size: few
DNA: TGTGCCAGCAGCCTATCCCTGGGGCAGAGCTCCTACGAGCAGTACTTC
CDR3: CASSLSLGQSSYEQYF

V: TRBV29-1
D: TRBD1
J: TRBJ2-1
size: .
DNA: TGCAGCGTTGAACCCGGACAGGGGGCTTTCAGTGAGCAGTTCTTC
CDR3: CSVEPGQGAFSEQFF

V: TRBV12-3/TRBV12-4
D: .
J: TRBJ2-1
size: many
DNA: TGTGCCAGCAACCCTGGGGCTGGAATTTACAATGAGCAGTTCTTC
CDR3: CASNPGAGIYNEQFF

V: TRBV29-1
D: .
J: TRBJ1-2
size: many
DNA: TGCAGCGTCGACGAGGCTAACTATGGCTACACCTTC
CDR3: CSVDEANYGYTF

V: TRBV20-1
D: TRBD1
J: TRBJ2-2
size: many
DNA: TGCAGTGGCACAGGGGGCAAGTCCGGGGAGCTGTTTTTT
CDR3: CSGTGGKSGELFF

V: TRBV7-2
D: .
J: TRBJ1-2
size: many
DNA: TGTGCCAGCAGCGTGGGGGGGGGCGCGGGCTATGGCTACACCTTC
CDR3: CASSVGGGAGYGYTF

V: TRBV5-1
D: .
J: TRBJ1-1
size: many
DNA: TGCGCCAGCAGCTTGGTTGCGGGGCAACGCAACACTGAAGCTTTCTTT
CDR3: CASSLVAGQRNTEAFF

V: TRBV5-1
D: .
J: TRBJ2-2
size: many
DNA: TGCGCCAGCAGCTTGGGGGGCACGGCCGGGGAGCTGTTTTTT
CDR3: CASSLGGTAGELFF

V: TRBV3-1
D: .
J: TRBJ2-2
size: many
DNA: TGTGCCAGCAAGTGGACAGCGAACACCGGGGAGCTGTTTTTT
CDR3: CASKWTANTGELFF

V: TRBV7-2
D: TRBD2
J: TRBJ2-3
size: many
DNA: TGTGCCAGCAGCTTAAGGAGCGGGAGGGCCGGAGATACGCAGTATTTT
CDR3: CASSLRSGRAGDTQYF